These 25 T cell receptor beta chains share one sample of origin, sequenced in a study of T cell responses to AZD1222 COVID-19 vaccine. Sequencing used immunoSEQ multiplex PCR; TCRdb keeps in-frame clones, though not all of them. The table records tens of thousands of clones, about 88% of them present only once. Sequencing was performed on peripheral blood, taken on day 0 of AZD1222 vaccination. All receptors derive from an adult in good health.

CDR3 DNA: TGTGCCAGCAGGCCCCCAGGGACTAACTATGGCTACACCTTC. Protein product: CASRPPGTNYGYTF. The V gene is TRBV28, the J gene TRBJ1-2; weak D call: TRBD1 (5 bases). Germline CDR1 is MDHEN and CDR2 is SYDVKM. The CDR3 loop spans 14 amino acids. Trimming removed 6 bases at V and 0 bases at J, with 11 bases between.

V gene TRBV7-9 combines with J gene TRBJ2-4; 7 bases fit TRBD2. The CDR3 length is 16 residues. Germline loops: CDR1 SEHNR, CDR2 FQNEAQ (reference sequence). Trimming at V came to 4 bases and at J to 0 bases, leaving 6 bases not matched to a gene. The CDR3 is CASSSPIAGAKNIQYF. CDR3 DNA: TGTGCCAGCAGCTCTCCTATAGCGGGAGCCAAAAACATTCAGTACTTC.

This chain joins TRBV27 and TRBJ2-1; tentative D call: TRBD2 (6 bases). CDR1 and CDR2 (germline): MNHEY, SMNVEV (reference sequence). The CDR3 is made up of 17 amino acids. Trimming shortened V by 5 bases and J by 0 bases, and 17 bases separated the two germline ends. This CDR3 reads CASSPPLKGGSYNEQFF. The DNA for the CDR3 is TGTGCCAGCAGTCCCCCCTTGAAGGGAGGCTCCTACAATGAGCAGTTCTTC.

The chain carries TRBV5-1 and TRBJ2-5; D call uncertain. The CDR3 consists of 13 residues. Between the trimmed V and J ends, which lost 0 bases and 2 bases, there was a span of 5 bases. Germline V lookup: CDR1 SGHRS, CDR2 YFSETQ. CDR3 DNA: TGCGCCAGCAGCTTGGGGGGTCAAGAGACCCAGTACTTC. It yields the protein CASSLGGQETQYF.

The chain couples TRBV21-1 to TRBJ2-7; the D segment call TRBD2 is taken from the table without a DNA check. TRBV21-1 is listed as a pseudogene. CDR3 length: 9 residues. The CDR3 reads CAPYYEQYF. The DNA of the CDR3 is TGTGCCCCCTACTACGAGCAGTACTTC.

This clone was seen once. The V and J genes are TRBV10-3 and TRBJ2-7, with D perhaps assigned TRBD1 or TRBD2 (5 bases each). The CDR3 has 13 residues. Germline CDR1 ENHRY, CDR2 SYGVKD. Between the trimmed V and J ends, which lost 4 bases and 0 bases, there was a span of 7 bases. CDR3 loop: CAISGGGSYEQYV. As DNA, the CDR3 is TGTGCCATCAGTGGTGGGGGCTCCTACGAGCAGTACGTC.

This sequence joins TRBV11-1 and TRBJ2-7; 7 nucleotides match TRBD2. Germline CDR1 is SGHAT and CDR2 is FQDESV (reference sequence). The J segment lost 2 bases and the V segment lost 5 bases, leaving 6 bases of the junction unmatched. The CDR3 has 14 residues. CDR3 DNA: TGTGCCAGCAGCACCAGGGACTACCCCTACGAGCAGTACGTC. Translation: CASSTRDYPYEQYV.

This chain uses TRBV19 with TRBJ2-1, with D tentatively TRBD2 (5 bases). CDR1 is LNHDA and CDR2 is SQIVND in the germline V gene (reference sequence). This CDR3 comprises 14 residues. V lost 11 bases and J lost 4, with 18 bases in between. The CDR3 spells CASREGKQYNEQFF. For the CDR3, the DNA is TGTGCCTCCCGTGAGGGAAAACAGTACAATGAGCAGTTCTTC.

This clone was seen once. This chain joins TRBV29-1 and TRBJ2-1; D may be TRBD2 (5 bases). Trimming left V 4 bases short and J 7 bases short, with 14 bases between. The CDR3 covers 13 residues. Germline assignment: CDR1 SQVTM and CDR2 ANQGSEA. CDR3 sequence reads: CSVGRQPLNEQFF. The CDR3 DNA follows: TGCAGCGTTGGGAGGCAGCCCCTAAATGAGCAGTTCTTC.

The V call is TRBV10-3, the J call TRBJ2-5; TRBD2 aligns across 7 bases. The V segment lost 9 bases and the J segment 5 bases; nucleotides outside the gene matches: 9. The V gene's germline CDR1 is ENHRY and CDR2 SYGVKD. The CDR3 has 13 amino acids. CDR3 in DNA: TGTGCCATTGCCCGACTAGCTTCGGAGACCCAGTACTTC. Its translation is CAIARLASETQYF.

The CDR3 DNA follows: TGCAGCGTTGAAGTAAGACGGGGCACCTCCTTTGGCTACACCTTC. It encodes CSVEVRRGTSFGYTF. The J gene is TRBJ1-2, the V gene TRBV29-1; D possibly corresponds to TRBD1 (5 bases). Germline V gives CDR1 SQVTM, CDR2 ANQGSEA. The CDR3 spans 15 residues. Deletions cut 1 base from V and 7 bases from J, with 19 bases between.

The chain combines TRBV5-6 with TRBJ1-5; perhaps TRBD1 as D (5 bases). CDR3 length equals 13 residues. Germline V gene data show CDR1 as SGHDT and CDR2 as YYEEEE. The V gene lost 0 bases and the J gene lost 7 bases, with 8 bases spanning the gap. The CDR3: CASSLDRRQPQHF. CDR3 nucleotide sequence: TGTGCCAGCAGCTTGGACAGGAGGCAGCCCCAGCATTTT.

This rearrangement joins TRBV11-2 to TRBJ2-7; D possibly corresponds to TRBD1 (6 bases). V lost 1 base, J lost 0 bases, and 10 bases lay in between. From germline, CDR1 is SGHAT and CDR2 FQNNGV. The length of the CDR3 is 15 residues. CDR3 loop: CASSLGTEVSYEQYF. CDR3 DNA: TGTGCCAGCAGCTTAGGGACAGAAGTCTCCTACGAGCAGTACTTC.

The J gene is TRBJ1-5, the V gene TRBV30; no firm D call. The ends were cut back, 1 base at V and 0 bases at J, with 4 bases in the middle. The germline V gene encodes CDR1 GTSNPN and CDR2 SVGIG (reference sequence). The CDR3 consists of 13 residues. The CDR3 DNA is TGTGCCTGGAGTGACAGTAGCAATCAGCCCCAGCATTTT. This translates into CAWSDSSNQPQHF.

The chain combines TRBV30 with TRBJ1-6; tentatively, D is TRBD1 (6 bases). There are 13 residues in the CDR3. Germline V lookup: CDR1 GTSNPN, CDR2 SVGIG (reference sequence). Trimming cost V 7 bases and J 8 bases, with 15 bases left between them. The CDR3 loop reads CALNRVGDSPLHF. CDR3 coding DNA: TGTGCCTTAAACAGGGTTGGAGATTCACCCCTCCACTTT. Based on the CDR3 plus reference TRBV30 and TRBJ1-6, the full variable domain is SQTIHQWPATLVQPVGSPLSLECTVEGTSNPNLYWYRQAAGRGLQLLFYSVGIGQISSEVPQNLSASRPQDRQFILSSKKLLLSDSGFYLCALNRVGDSPLHFGNGTRLTVT.

The rearrangement joins TRBV18 to TRBJ2-6; D unclear. CDR3 size: 15 residues. The germline V and J ends were trimmed by 3 bases and 2 bases, with 8 bases remaining between them. The germline V gene encodes CDR1 KGHSH and CDR2 LQKENI. The CDR3 DNA reads TGTGCCAGCTCACCCCGGCGCGCTGGGGCCAACGTCCTGACTTTC. Residues: CASSPRRAGANVLTF.

V usage is TRBV6-5 and J usage is TRBJ1-2; possibly TRBD1 for D (6 bases). Germline CDR1 is MNHEY and CDR2 is SVGAGI. The CDR3 loop spans 16 amino acids. V dropped 4 bases and J dropped 5 bases, with 20 bases sitting between them. In nucleotides, the CDR3 is TGTGCCAGCAGTTCCCCAGGGGAGGGGAGGTCATATGGCTACACCTTC. Amino acids: CASSSPGEGRSYGYTF.

This clone was counted a single time. Distinct nucleotide sequences in the sample also encode this CDR3. The J gene is TRBJ2-5, the V gene TRBV29-1; tentative D call: TRBD2 (7 bases). The germline CDR1 and CDR2 sequences are SQVTM and ANQGSEA. V lost 3 bases and J 4 bases, leaving 18 bases between the germline ends. The length of the CDR3 is 15 residues. This CDR3 is CSVDPGGRRGETQYF. The CDR3 DNA follows: TGCAGCGTTGATCCCGGGGGGCGAAGGGGAGAGACCCAGTACTTC.

This CDR3 is CASSMEQGSTNEKLFF. The CDR3 bases are TGTGCCAGTAGTATGGAACAGGGTTCGACTAATGAAAAACTGTTTTTT. The chain joins TRBV19 to TRBJ1-4; a weak D match, TRBD1 (6 bases). Germline CDR1 is LNHDA and CDR2 is SQIVND (reference sequence). The CDR3 covers 16 residues. Trimming took off 3 bases at V and 2 bases at J, with 13 bases between the two ends.

The chain employs TRBV20-1 and TRBJ2-3, with D unresolved. Trimming left V 6 bases short and J 10 bases short, with 14 bases between. The CDR3 totals 11 residues. Germline V gives CDR1 DFQATT, CDR2 SNEGSKA (reference sequence). CDR3 loop: CSAPSIEAQYF. The CDR3 DNA sequence: TGCAGTGCCCCCTCCATTGAGGCGCAGTATTTT.

In this sample, this clone turned up once. This sequence joins TRBV7-8 and TRBJ2-1; TRBD2 aligns across 7 bases. Trimming removed 5 bases from V and 3 bases from J; junction bases left unmatched: 16. There are 18 residues in the CDR3. Germline V gives CDR1 SGHVS, CDR2 FQNEAQ. The CDR3 reads CASSRWGVRRDYYNEQFF. DNA for the CDR3: TGTGCCAGCAGCCGCTGGGGTGTTAGAAGGGACTACTACAATGAGCAGTTCTTC.

The genes are TRBV3-1 (or the pseudogene TRBV3-2) and TRBJ2-7; the match to TRBD2 covers 7 bases. This CDR3 contains 16 residues. The trim removed 3 bases at V and 4 bases at J, leaving 12 bases unmatched. Germline V CDR1 and CDR2: LGHDT, YNNKEL (reference sequence). For the CDR3, the DNA is TGTGCCAGCAGCCATCTGGCGGGCGGGAGAGGTTACGAGCAGTACTTC. This translates into CASSHLAGGRGYEQYF.

The rearrangement joins TRBV27 to TRBJ1-1; the D gene is possibly TRBD1 (6 bases). The CDR3 runs to 15 residues. From germline, CDR1 is MNHEY and CDR2 SMNVEV (reference sequence). Trimming left V 3 bases short and J 1 base short, with 12 bases between. Here the CDR3 DNA reads TGTGCCAGCAGTTTCTCGGGACACTGGAACACTGAAGCTTTCTTT. Translated, it gives CASSFSGHWNTEAFF.

CDR3 protein: CASRVGTGNYEQYF. DNA of the CDR3: TGCGCCAGCAGGGTAGGGACAGGCAACTACGAGCAGTACTTC. The V call is TRBV5-1, the J call TRBJ2-7, with 8 bases aligning to TRBD1. The CDR3 consists of 14 residues. Trimming cost V 5 bases and J 3 bases; bases outside gene matches: 7. Germline V gene sequence: CDR1 SGHRS, CDR2 YFSETQ. The full variable domain, completed using reference TRBV5-1 and TRBJ2-7, is KAGVTQTPRYLIKTRGQQVTLSCSPISGHRSVSWYQQTPGQGLQFLFEYFSETQRNKGNFPGRFSGRQFSNSRSEMNVSTLELGDSALYLCASRVGTGNYEQYFGPGTRLTVT.

This chain joins TRBV5-5 and TRBJ2-5; TRBD1 aligns across 7 bases. With 1 base clipped from V and 5 bases from J, the junction kept 14 bases outside the gene matches. This CDR3 has 17 amino acids. Per the germline V gene, CDR1 is SGHKS and CDR2 is YYEKEE (reference sequence). CDR3 DNA sequence: TGTGCCAGCAGCTTGTCCCCAGGGGGTACAGAACGGGAGACCCAGTACTTC. It is translated as CASSLSPGGTERETQYF.